This T cell receptor (beta chain) was recovered during a study of cytomegalovirus exposure and HLA in healthy donors (dated by TCRdb to 2016 to 2017). At the level of the whole study: According to a later analysis, the roughly 120 validation repertoires were produced on the same platform as the 680 or so repertoires of the first cohort. The study aimed to test whether signatures of past pathogen exposure could be identified by cataloging public T cell receptors. A separate validation cohort of 100 to 150 different subjects was used in addition to the roughly 720-subject first cohort. High-throughput TCR immunosequencing, statistical association of individual TCRs with disease status, and machine learning were combined to predict cytomegalovirus infection status. Summary of the overall study and its limitations: A total of 150 to 200 TCR beta chains were listed by the study as associated with cytomegalovirus. The classifier was reported to diagnose cytomegalovirus status with high specificity and sensitivity in both the original cohort and the validation cohort. In a later analysis, TCRs clustered in the first cohort were found to also tend to co-occur in the 120 validation repertoires, with around 94% of cluster scores above 0. A few of the identified cytomegalovirus-associated TCR beta chains were confirmed in vitro to be specific for cytomegalovirus antigens. While some public TCRs were present in many individuals, most TCR sequences turned up only very rarely across donors. The authors suggested that the approach could potentially be extended to other disease states and immunological phenotypes. The validation cohort had no HLA typing available for a later analysis, so co-occurrence within that cohort was assessed over all 120 or so repertoires.

For this clone: Its antigen has not been determined. No base-level quality is on record; no much larger clone is a single base apart. The sample has other DNA sequences that encode this CDR3 too.

Donors formed part of the validation cohort, which comprised 120 subjects and was distinct from the first cohort of under 800 subjects. The library was built by means of the immunoSEQ multiplex PCR assay. In the paper's pipeline: A statistical classification framework was built for diagnosing cytomegalovirus status from the catalog of TCR beta chain sequences. TCRdb's version of the immuneACCESS table is confined to in-frame rearrangements and falls short of the full clone set. An unresolved V gene accounts for under half of the shortfall where checked; the remainder is of unknown origin. The V and J calls and clone size were taken over from that table, and D and trimming were inferred from the DNA. The sample table lists 200,000 to 300,000 clones, approximately 86% of them with a count of one. Clones ranked in the top ten supply 0.95% to 1.5% of the sample. A distance of 3 bases separates the germline ends of V and J, which lose 3 bases and 0 bases respectively. The CDR3 runs 12 amino acids, cysteine and phenylalanine included. The read is trimmed to its CDR3 DNA, 36 bases read in frame from base 1. CDR1 and CDR2, looked up from the germline V gene, are ENHRY and SYGVKD.

The specimen sequenced was PBMCs. The sequence is built from TRBV10-3 and TRBJ2-7; the D gene cannot be resolved reliably. The clonotype was recovered from a woman aged 25 to 39 in good health and CMV-seropositive. DNA sequence: TGTGCCATCAGTGACAGCTCCTACGAGCAGTACTTC. Its coded protein is CAISDSSYEQYF.